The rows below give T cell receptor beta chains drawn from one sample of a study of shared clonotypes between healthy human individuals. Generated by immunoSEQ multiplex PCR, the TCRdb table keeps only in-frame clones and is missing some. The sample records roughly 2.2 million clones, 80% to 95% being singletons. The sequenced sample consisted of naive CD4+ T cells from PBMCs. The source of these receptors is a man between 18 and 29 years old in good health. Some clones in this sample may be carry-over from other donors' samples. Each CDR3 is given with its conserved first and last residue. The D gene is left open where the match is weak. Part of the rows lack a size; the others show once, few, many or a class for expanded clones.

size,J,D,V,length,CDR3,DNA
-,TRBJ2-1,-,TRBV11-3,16,CASSLAGSRTYNEQFF,TGTGCCAGCAGCTTAGCGGGGAGTAGGACCTACAATGAGCAGTTCTTC
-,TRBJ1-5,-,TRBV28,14,CASLSLYSNQPQHF,TGTGCCAGCCTATCATTATATAGCAATCAGCCCCAGCATTTT
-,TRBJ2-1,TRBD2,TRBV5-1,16,CASSLARTSALNEQFF,TGCGCCAGCAGCTTGGCTCGGACTAGCGCCCTCAATGAGCAGTTCTTC
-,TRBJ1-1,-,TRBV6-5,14,CASRQSGGRTEAFF,TGTGCCAGCCGCCAATCGGGGGGCCGGACTGAAGCTTTCTTT
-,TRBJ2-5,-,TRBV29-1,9,CSGGETQYF,TGCAGCGGGGGGGAGACCCAGTACTTC
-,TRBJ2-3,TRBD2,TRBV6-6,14,CASSYGGLLDTQYF,TGTGCCAGCAGTTACGGGGGACTACTGGATACGCAGTATTTT
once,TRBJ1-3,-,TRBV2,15,CASSETVRESNTIYF,TGTGCCAGCAGTGAAACTGTCAGGGAGTCCAACACCATATATTTT
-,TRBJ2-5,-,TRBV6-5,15,CASSYSNFDQETQYF,TGTGCCAGCAGTTACTCGAACTTTGACCAAGAGACCCAGTACTTC
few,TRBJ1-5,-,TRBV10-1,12,CASSAPGQPQHF,TGCGCCAGCAGTGCCCCGGGGCAGCCCCAGCATTTT
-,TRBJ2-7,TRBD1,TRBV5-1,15,CASSRGTGDTYEQYF,TGCGCCAGCAGCCGCGGGACAGGCGATACCTACGAGCAGTACTTC